The clone carrying this T cell receptor (beta chain) was seen only once. Seattle's enrolled individuals joined amid active infection and were then monitored longitudinally. CDR1 is KGHSH, CDR2 LQKENI, per germline. The V and J ends lost 2 bases and 0 bases respectively, with 8 bases between them. The CDR3 loop spans 15 amino acids. This sample stems from a study of blood T cell repertoires in COVID-19. On the study more broadly: Some COVID-19 samples were acute and others convalescent; all came from the United States, Italy and Spain.

As handled by the study authors: By means of reference gene primer amplification, nucleated cell counts were estimated. Only in-frame clones appear in the TCRdb table, and some are missing; sequencing was by immunoSEQ multiplex PCR. From that table come the V and J calls and clone size; the DNA was used to work out D and trimming. The sample yields 60,000 to 65,000 clones, 55% to 80% seen once. The TCR comes from a woman between 65 and 79 years old with COVID-19, enrolled during active disease. The specimen was peripheral blood. The V gene is TRBV18, the J gene TRBJ2-1, with D possibly being TRBD2 (5 bases). CDR3 sequence: CASSPSGISYNEQFF. The CDR3 DNA reads as TGTGCCAGCTCACCATCGGGGATCTCCTACAATGAGCAGTTCTTC.